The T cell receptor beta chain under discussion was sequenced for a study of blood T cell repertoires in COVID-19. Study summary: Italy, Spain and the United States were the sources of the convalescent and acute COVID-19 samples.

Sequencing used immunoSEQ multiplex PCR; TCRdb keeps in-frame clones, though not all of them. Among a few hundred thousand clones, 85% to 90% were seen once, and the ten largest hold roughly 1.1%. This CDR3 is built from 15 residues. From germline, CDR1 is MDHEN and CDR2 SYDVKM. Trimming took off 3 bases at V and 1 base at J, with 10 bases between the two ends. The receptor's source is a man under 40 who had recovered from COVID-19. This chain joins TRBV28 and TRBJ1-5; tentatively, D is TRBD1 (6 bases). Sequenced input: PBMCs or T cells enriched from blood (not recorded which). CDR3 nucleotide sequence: TGTGCCAGCAGTTTGTACAGGGAGAGCAATCAGCCCCAGCATTTT. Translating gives CASSLYRESNQPQHF.